The 15 T cell receptor beta chains below come from one sample, sequenced in a study of blood T cell repertoires in COVID-19. Produced via immunoSEQ multiplex PCR; TCRdb's table is partial and in-frame only. Of under 500,000 clones listed, around 89% are singletons. The source material was PBMCs or T cells enriched from blood (not recorded which). These receptors were taken from a young man who had recovered from COVID-19.

The V call is TRBV9, the J call TRBJ2-3; 9 nucleotides agree with TRBD2. CDR3 size: 16 residues. Per the germline V gene, CDR1 is SGDLS and CDR2 is YYNGEE. V dropped 0 bases and J dropped 2; count of bases not matched to a gene: 4. The CDR3 DNA is TGTGCCAGCAGCGTAGTTAGCGGGAGTTCCACAGATACGCAGTATTTT. Its protein product is CASSVVSGSSTDTQYF.

Concerning this clone: Distinct nucleotide sequences in the sample also encode this CDR3. This chain joins TRBV3-1 (or the pseudogene TRBV3-2) and TRBJ1-1; D remains ambiguous. This CDR3 has 13 residues. The germline V gene has CDR1 LGHDT and CDR2 YNNKEL (reference sequence). Trimming pared 1 base from V and 5 bases from J, leaving 8 bases between. CDR3 coding DNA: TGTGCCAGCAGCCAAGTAGGCGGGACTGAAGCTTTCTTT. It specifies CASSQVGGTEAFF.

This chain links TRBV7-2 with TRBJ1-5; D not certain. This CDR3 has 14 residues. The V end was cut by 5 bases, the J end by 0 bases, with 8 bases between. Germline-derived CDR1 and CDR2 are SGHTA and FQGNSA. For the CDR3, the DNA is TGTGCCAGCAGCCAGCGGGTTAGCAATCAGCCCCAGCATTTT. Amino acid sequence: CASSQRVSNQPQHF. Variable domain in full (rest from reference TRBV7-2 and TRBJ1-5): GAGVSQSPSNKVTEKGKDVELRCDPISGHTALYWYRQSLGQGLEFLIYFQGNSAPDKSGLPSDRFSAERTGGSVSTLTIQRTQQEDSAVYLCASSQRVSNQPQHFGDGTRLSIL.

This clone was detected only once. The rearrangement uses TRBV10-1 and TRBJ2-3, with 14 bases lining up with TRBD2. This CDR3 spans 15 amino acids. Germline CDR1 WNHNN, CDR2 SYGVQD (reference sequence). Losses at the gene ends were 6 bases for V and 5 bases for J; bases not matched to a gene: 4. In DNA form, the CDR3 reads TGCGCCAGCAGCCTAGGACTAGCGGGAGGAGATACGCAGTATTTT. This codes for CASSLGLAGGDTQYF.

In nucleotides, the CDR3 is TGCGCCAGCAAGAGGACAGAATACAATGAGCAGTTCTTC. The encoded protein is CASKRTEYNEQFF. This chain links TRBV5-1 with TRBJ2-1; a possible D gene is TRBD1 (6 bases). Trimming pared 6 bases from V and 4 bases from J, leaving 11 bases between. Per the germline V gene, CDR1 is SGHRS and CDR2 is YFSETQ. This CDR3 has 13 amino acids.

V is TRBV6-1 and J is TRBJ1-6; TRBD1 matches 7 bases. V was clipped by 0 bases and J by 2 bases; unmatched bases: 4. CDR1 and CDR2 from the germline V gene are MNHNS and SASEGT. The CDR3 consists of 17 residues. Written as DNA, the CDR3 is TGTGCCAGCAGTGAAGCGAGCACAGGGGCCTATAATTCACCCCTCCACTTT. Protein: CASSEASTGAYNSPLHF.

V usage is TRBV28 and J usage is TRBJ2-1, with D possibly matching TRBD2 (7 bases). The germline V gene has CDR1 MDHEN and CDR2 SYDVKM. This CDR3 has 15 residues. V dropped 9 bases and J dropped 5 bases, with 20 bases sitting between them. As DNA, the CDR3 is TGTGCCAGTGGGGGGGCCGCCGATTTTAACAATGAGCAGTTCTTC. It codes for CASGGAADFNNEQFF.

The V gene is TRBV28, the J gene TRBJ1-4; D perhaps matches TRBD1 (5 bases). Germline CDR1 and CDR2: MDHEN and SYDVKM. This CDR3 contains 16 residues. V dropped 2 bases and J dropped 0 bases, with 10 bases sitting between them. The CDR3 region has the DNA TGTGCCAGCAGTTTAAATGGGGCTGCAACTAATGAAAAACTGTTTTTT. It is translated as CASSLNGAATNEKLFF.

This chain links TRBV28 with TRBJ1-1; D is perhaps TRBD1 (6 bases). Germline CDR1 MDHEN, CDR2 SYDVKM. Trimming cost V 8 bases and J 3 bases, with 19 bases left between them. The CDR3 is 15 amino acids. The CDR3 bases are TGTGCCAGCCAATTGGCGGGGGGCATCGACACTGAAGCTTTCTTT. This gives the protein CASQLAGGIDTEAFF.

The CDR3 sequence is CASSKTSGDTEAFF. In DNA form, the CDR3 reads TGTGCCAGCAGCAAAACATCCGGGGACACTGAAGCTTTCTTT. The gene calls are TRBV21-1 and TRBJ1-1. TRBV21-1 is shown as a pseudogene. This CDR3 is built from 14 residues.

The chain combines TRBV6-5 with TRBJ1-2; D remains ambiguous. Germline V gene data show CDR1 as MNHEY and CDR2 as SVGAGI. The germline V and J ends were trimmed by 6 bases and 5 bases, with 10 bases remaining between them. The CDR3 sequence is 12 residues long. The CDR3, as DNA: TGTGCCAGCAGCTCTGACTTATATGGCTACACCTTC. Residues: CASSSDLYGYTF.

This clone showed up just once. The junction and the germline gene differ at one end; a read error may be behind it. The chain carries TRBV7-7 and TRBJ2-5, with a weak D call TRBD2 (6 bases). The germline V gene has CDR1 SSHAT and CDR2 FNYEAQ (reference sequence). This CDR3 is built from 16 residues. The CDR3 here is CASSPLGGFNQETQYF. Here the CDR3 DNA reads TGTGCTAGCAGCCCTCTCGGGGGATTTAACCAAGAGACCCAGTACTTC.

This rearrangement joins TRBV7-9 to TRBJ2-5; 8 nucleotides match TRBD1. Unmatched junction bases numbered 9, after V lost 3 bases and J lost 0 bases. The CDR3 sequence is 17 residues long. Germline CDR1 and CDR2: SEHNR and FQNEAQ (reference sequence). The DNA of the CDR3 is TGTGCCAGCAGCTTGTTCGGACAGGGTATAAACCAAGAGACCCAGTACTTC. This codes for CASSLFGQGINQETQYF.

The chain carries TRBV11-2 and TRBJ2-5, with TRBD1 matching 9 bases. Per the germline V gene, CDR1 is SGHAT and CDR2 is FQNNGV. The CDR3 consists of 15 residues. Trimming removed 5 bases from V and 1 base from J; junction bases left unmatched: 5. In nucleotides, the CDR3 is TGTGCCAGCAGCGTTCTACAGGGGGCCCAAGAGACCCAGTACTTC. It yields the protein CASSVLQGAQETQYF.

The chain carries TRBV2 and TRBJ2-7; 9 bases map to TRBD1. V lost 7 bases to trimming and J lost 1 base; unmatched junction nucleotides: 5. Germline CDR1 and CDR2: SNHLY and FYNNEI. This CDR3 spans 14 amino acids. The DNA of the CDR3 is TGTGCCAGCATGGGAGGGACAGGGTCCTACGAGCAGTACTTC. This translates into CASMGGTGSYEQYF.